This T cell receptor (beta chain) comes out of a study of shared clonotypes between healthy human individuals. Study-level points and caveats: The generation probabilities recorded for non-shared clonotypes fell below those of clonotypes shared by all four donors.

Original analysis: Junction-only immunoSEQ sequences carried no quality scores, so filtering differed. Data came from immunoSEQ multiplex PCR; TCRdb stores just in-frame clones and leaves some out. For V, J and clone size, that table is used; D and trimming come from the DNA. The repertoire has about 1.1 million clones, approximately 80% of them found once; the top ten carry about 0.94%. About this clone: The antigen is undetermined.

Trimming removed 0 bases from V and 1 base from J, with 7 bases in between. The CDR3 length is 14 residues. Germline CDR1 reads SGHDT; CDR2 reads YYEEEE. Sequenced: memory CD4+ T cells from PBMCs. Regarding subset: CD45RA-negative fraction. The TCR comes from a man aged 18 to 30 in good health. Some clones in this sample may be carry-over from other donors' samples. The chain joins TRBV5-6 to TRBJ2-5, with D unclear. The CDR3 region has the DNA TGTGCCAGCAGCTTGGAGGCACTCCAAGAGACCCAGTACTTC. Its translation: CASSLEALQETQYF.